This T cell receptor beta chain was captured in a study of blood T cells in healthy people across ages (dated by TCRdb to 2013 to 2016). In the study overall: In model experiments, template switching captured about one uniquely barcoded TCR beta cDNA molecule for every two T cells. The donors were divided into four age groups: young (average roughly 15 years), middle-aged (around 37), aged (about 56) and long-lived (about 80). To avoid experimental bias, donors of different ages were distributed randomly across sequencing lanes. Age-related changes in TCR beta repertoire diversity were measured in the study by deep sequencing normalized with unique cDNA molecular identifiers. Using the same blood draw, the study looked at two additional independent replicas of 1 million unique cDNA reads for two donors, one aged 18 to 30 and the other aged 80 or older. What the authors observed across the whole study: Observed TCR beta diversity per million T cells fell roughly linearly with age, and a significant reduction was already apparent by age about 38. The percentage of naive T cells measured by flow cytometry correlated strongly with observed TCR beta diversity. Compared with the aged group, the long-lived group had more naive CD4+ T cells, fewer expanded clones and increased TCR diversity, a pattern suggesting age selection. Bulk unsorted PBMC profiling prevented conclusive comparison of naive and antigen-experienced compartments. Total diversity estimates from one million sequenced T cells were considered lower bounds and underestimates. Because donor CMV infection status was unknown, age-related changes in expanded clonotypes were potentially confounded.

This clonotype was recorded at least ten times. The antigen it binds to is not known. No per-base quality is available; no much larger clone lies one base away. The germline ends are 16 bases apart after V is trimmed by 7 bases and J by 1 base. Including cysteine and phenylalanine, the CDR3 has 15 amino acids. The CDR3 DNA has 45 bases and is translated from base 1. The donors were some 36 Caucasian individuals from Russia, aged roughly 6 to 95 years, who were systemically healthy. Each donor gave about 10 milliliters of peripheral blood, drawn into EDTA-treated Vacutainer tubes. Ficoll-Paque density-gradient centrifugation was used to isolate PBMCs, with at least 6.5 million per sample. Trizol reagent was used to extract total RNA from the PBMCs, yielding at least 5 micrograms per sample. For every donor, flow cytometry on a PBMC aliquot measured the percentage of naive CD45RAhigh/CD27high T cells.

Libraries were prepared through 5' RACE. Sequencing was performed on an Illumina HiSeq 2500. The second PCR ran for roughly 7 to 11 cycles and used a J-beta primer mix along with a sample-barcoded 5' primer. A template-switch 5' adaptor carrying 12 random nucleotides introduced a unique molecular identifier onto each TCR beta cDNA molecule. Each sample yielded at least 3 million CDR3-containing paired-end reads. All of the RNA was converted into first-strand cDNA using the Mint cDNA synthesis kit, with a TRBC-specific oligonucleotide serving as the primer. After uracil-DNA glycosylase treatment, a first 18-cycle PCR used universal primers M1SS and BC2_uni_R on all cDNA. In the authors' own workflow: For normalization, 1 million high-quality reads were randomly selected from each sample, with every read carrying a distinct molecular identifier. Reads with shared molecular identifiers were discarded instead of being binned into consensus sequences. MiTCR, set to a Q25 quality threshold and the strictest error-elimination algorithm, was used for CDR3 identification, clonotype clustering and error correction. A nonparametric unseen species model using Euler transformation provided a lower-bound estimate of total TCR beta diversity. TCRdb reprocessing: public reads trimmed at Q25 with fastp, clones called with MiXCR, in-frame beta chains kept. Duplicate CDR3 protein sequences are folded into a single record with the most common DNA and genes. TCRdb, rather than the study authors, made the V and J calls. Within this sample are about 1,500,000 distinct CDR3 sequences, with 28% of them counted one time only. In total, the top ten clones hold around 7.7% of the sample.

The sequenced material came from blood. Recombination linked TRBV12-3 or TRBV12-4 to TRBJ1-2, with the D segment identity uncertain. This clonotype originated in a woman aged 25 to 45 in good health. CDR3 loop: CASTPRSILNYGYTF. The DNA is as follows: TGTGCCAGCACCCCTAGATCCATCCTTAACTATGGCTACACCTTC.